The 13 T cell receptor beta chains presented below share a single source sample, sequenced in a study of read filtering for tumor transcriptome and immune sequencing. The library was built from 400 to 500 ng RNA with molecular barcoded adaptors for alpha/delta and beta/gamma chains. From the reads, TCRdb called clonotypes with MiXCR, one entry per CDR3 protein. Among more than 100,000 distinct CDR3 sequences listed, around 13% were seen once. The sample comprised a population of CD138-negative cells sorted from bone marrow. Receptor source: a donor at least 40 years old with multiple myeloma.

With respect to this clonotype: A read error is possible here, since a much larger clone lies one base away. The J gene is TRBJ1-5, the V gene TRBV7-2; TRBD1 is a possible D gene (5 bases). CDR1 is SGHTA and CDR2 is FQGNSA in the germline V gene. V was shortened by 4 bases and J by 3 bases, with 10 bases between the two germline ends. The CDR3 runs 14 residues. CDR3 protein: CASSSTENNQPQHF. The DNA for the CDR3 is TGTGCCAGCAGCTCGACAGAAAACAATCAGCCCCAGCATTTT.

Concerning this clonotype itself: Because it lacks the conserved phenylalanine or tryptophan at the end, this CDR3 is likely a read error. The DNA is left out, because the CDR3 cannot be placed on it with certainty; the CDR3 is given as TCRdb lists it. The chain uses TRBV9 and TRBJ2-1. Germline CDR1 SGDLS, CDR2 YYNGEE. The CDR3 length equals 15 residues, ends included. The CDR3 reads CASSVTDETYNEQLS.

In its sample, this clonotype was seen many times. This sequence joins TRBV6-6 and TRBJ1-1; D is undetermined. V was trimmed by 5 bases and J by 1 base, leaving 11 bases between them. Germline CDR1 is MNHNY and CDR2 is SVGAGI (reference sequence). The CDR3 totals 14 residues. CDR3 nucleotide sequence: TGTGCCAGCAGTCCACGGGCTCCGAACACTGAAGCTTTCTTT. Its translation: CASSPRAPNTEAFF.

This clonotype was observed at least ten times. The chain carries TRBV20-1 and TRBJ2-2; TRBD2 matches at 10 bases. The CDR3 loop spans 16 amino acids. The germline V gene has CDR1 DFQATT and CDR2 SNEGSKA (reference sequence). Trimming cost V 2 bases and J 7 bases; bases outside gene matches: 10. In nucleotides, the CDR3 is TGCAGTGCTAGAAGAGCCGGGACTAGCGTTCACGGGGAGCTGTTTTTT. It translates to CSARRAGTSVHGELFF.

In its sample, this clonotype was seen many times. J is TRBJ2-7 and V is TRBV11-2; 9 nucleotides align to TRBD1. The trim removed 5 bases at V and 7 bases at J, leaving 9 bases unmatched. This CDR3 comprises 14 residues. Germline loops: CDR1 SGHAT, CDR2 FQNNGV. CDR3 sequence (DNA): TGTGCCAGCAGCCCCGGGACAGGGCAGGTGGAGCAGTACTTC. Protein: CASSPGTGQVEQYF.

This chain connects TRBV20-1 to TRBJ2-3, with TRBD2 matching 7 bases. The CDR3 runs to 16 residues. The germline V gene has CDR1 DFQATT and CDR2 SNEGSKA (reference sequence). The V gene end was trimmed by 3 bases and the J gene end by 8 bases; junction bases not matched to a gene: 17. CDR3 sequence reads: CSASHRGTGRSFTQYF. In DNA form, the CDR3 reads TGCAGTGCTAGCCACCGCGGGACCGGGAGGTCCTTTACGCAGTATTTT.

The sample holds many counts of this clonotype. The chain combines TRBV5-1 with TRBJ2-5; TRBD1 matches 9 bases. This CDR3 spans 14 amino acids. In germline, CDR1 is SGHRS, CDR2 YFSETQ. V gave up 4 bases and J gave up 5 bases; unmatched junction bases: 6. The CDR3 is CASSPGTGRETQYF. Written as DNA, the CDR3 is TGCGCCAGCAGCCCTGGGACAGGGCGGGAGACCCAGTACTTC.

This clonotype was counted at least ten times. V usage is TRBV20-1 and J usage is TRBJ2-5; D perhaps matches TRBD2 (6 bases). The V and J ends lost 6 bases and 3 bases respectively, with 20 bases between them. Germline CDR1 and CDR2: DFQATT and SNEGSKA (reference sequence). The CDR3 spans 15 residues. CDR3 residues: CSAEAGTRIKETQYF. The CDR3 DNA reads TGCAGTGCCGAGGCCGGGACTCGGATAAAAGAGACCCAGTACTTC.

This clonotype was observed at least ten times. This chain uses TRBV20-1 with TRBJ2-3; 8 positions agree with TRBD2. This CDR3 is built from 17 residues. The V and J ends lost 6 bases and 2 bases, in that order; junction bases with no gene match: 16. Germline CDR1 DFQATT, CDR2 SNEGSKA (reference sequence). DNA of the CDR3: TGCAGTGCAGACAACCGCGGGGGGCCGGGGTCCACAGATACGCAGTATTTT. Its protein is CSADNRGGPGSTDTQYF.

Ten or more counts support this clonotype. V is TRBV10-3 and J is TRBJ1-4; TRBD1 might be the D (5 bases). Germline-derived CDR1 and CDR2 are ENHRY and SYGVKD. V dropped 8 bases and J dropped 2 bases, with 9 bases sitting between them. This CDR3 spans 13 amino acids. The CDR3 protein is CAIGAGTNEKLFF. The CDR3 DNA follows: TGTGCCATCGGGGCAGGGACTAATGAAAAACTGTTTTTT.

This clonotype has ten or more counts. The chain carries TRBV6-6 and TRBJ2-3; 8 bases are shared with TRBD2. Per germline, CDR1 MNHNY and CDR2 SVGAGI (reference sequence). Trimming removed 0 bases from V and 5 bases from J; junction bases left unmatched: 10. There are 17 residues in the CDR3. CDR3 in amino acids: CASSYSMTGGAVDTQYF. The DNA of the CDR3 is TGTGCCAGCAGTTACTCGATGACGGGAGGGGCCGTAGATACGCAGTATTTT.

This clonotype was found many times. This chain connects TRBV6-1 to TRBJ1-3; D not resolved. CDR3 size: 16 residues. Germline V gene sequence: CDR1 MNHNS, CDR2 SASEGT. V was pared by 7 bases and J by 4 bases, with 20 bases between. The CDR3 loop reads CASTSRQGPIGNTIYF. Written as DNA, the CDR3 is TGTGCCAGCACCTCCCGACAAGGACCGATAGGAAACACCATATATTTT.

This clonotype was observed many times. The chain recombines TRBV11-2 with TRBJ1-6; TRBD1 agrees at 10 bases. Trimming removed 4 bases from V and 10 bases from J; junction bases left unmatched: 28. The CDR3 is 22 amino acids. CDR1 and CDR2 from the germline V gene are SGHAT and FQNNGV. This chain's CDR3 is CASSSTITGDRGIWGIHSPLHF. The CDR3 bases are TGTGCCAGCAGCTCTACAATAACAGGGGACAGGGGTATTTGGGGTATCCACTCACCCCTCCACTTT.